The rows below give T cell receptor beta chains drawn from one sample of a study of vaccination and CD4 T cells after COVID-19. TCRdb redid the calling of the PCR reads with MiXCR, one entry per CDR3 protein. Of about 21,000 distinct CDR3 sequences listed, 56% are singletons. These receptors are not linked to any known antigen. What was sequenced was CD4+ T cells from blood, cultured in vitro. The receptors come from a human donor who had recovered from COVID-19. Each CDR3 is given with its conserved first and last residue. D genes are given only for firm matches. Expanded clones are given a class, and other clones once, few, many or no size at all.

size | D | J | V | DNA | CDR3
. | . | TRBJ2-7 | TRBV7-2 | TGTGCCAGCAGCGTCGGCCCCTCCTACGAGCAGTACTTC | CASSVGPSYEQYF
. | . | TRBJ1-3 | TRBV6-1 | TGTGCCAGCCACAGTTACTCTGGAAACACCATATATTTT | CASHSYSGNTIYF
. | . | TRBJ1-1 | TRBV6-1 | TGTGCCAGCAGTGAAGGCAGGATGAACACTGAAGCTTTCTTT | CASSEGRMNTEAFF
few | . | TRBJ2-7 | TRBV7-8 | TGTGCCAGCAGAATGGAACCCGGGGAGCAGTACTTC | CASRMEPGEQYF
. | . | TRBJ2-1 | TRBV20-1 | TGCAGTGCCCGCAACAGGATCTACAATGAGCAGTTCTTC | CSARNRIYNEQFF
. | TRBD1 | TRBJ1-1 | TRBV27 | TGTGCCACGAGGGACAGGGGGCGAAGCACTGAAGCTTTCTTT | CATRDRGRSTEAFF
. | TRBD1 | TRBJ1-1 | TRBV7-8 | TGTGCCAGCACCAGCCACAGGGGTCGGACTGAAGCTTTCTTT | CASTSHRGRTEAFF
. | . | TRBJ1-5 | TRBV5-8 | TGTGCCAGCAGGTCTCCAATTAATCAGCCCCAGCATTTT | CASRSPINQPQHF
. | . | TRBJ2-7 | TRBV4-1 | TGCGCCAGCAGCCAAGATGGGCTGGCGATGAACGAGCAGTACTTC | CASSQDGLAMNEQYF
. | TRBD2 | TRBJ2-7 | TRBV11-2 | TGTGCCAGCAGCTTTTGGCGGGAGGGGAGGAAGCAGTACTTC | CASSFWREGRKQYF
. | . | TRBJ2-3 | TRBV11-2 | TGTGCCAGCAGCCGACCTCGAGGGGGGCCCGCCAGGTATTTT | CASSRPRGGPARYF
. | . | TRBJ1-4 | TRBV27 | TGTGCCAGCAGCTATGGGGGGCCTCGGGAAAAACTGTTTTTT | CASSYGGPREKLFF
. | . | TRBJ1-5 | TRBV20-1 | TGCAGTGCTAGAGGGGCAGGGACGGGCAATCAGCCCCAGCATTTT | CSARGAGTGNQPQHF
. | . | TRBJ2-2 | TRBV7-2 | TGTGCCAGCAGCTCGTCCGGGACTCGCTCAAGAGGGGAGCTGTTTTTT | CASSSSGTRSRGELFF
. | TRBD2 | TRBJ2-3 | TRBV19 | TGTGCCAGTAGTATACGGGCTAGCGGGGGCACCACAGATACGCAGTATTTT | CASSIRASGGTTDTQYF
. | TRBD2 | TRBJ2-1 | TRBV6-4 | TGTGCCAGCAGTGAACTAGCGGGGGGTAATGAGCAGTTCTTC | CASSELAGGNEQFF
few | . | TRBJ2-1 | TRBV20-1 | TGCAGTGCTAGAGCCGTTAGAGTGGGTGAGCAGTTCTTC | CSARAVRVGEQFF
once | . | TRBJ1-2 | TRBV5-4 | TGTGCCAGCAGCCCGGACCTCTTTGGCTACACCTTC | CASSPDLFGYTF
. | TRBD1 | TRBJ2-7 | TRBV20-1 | TGCAGTGCCACGGCCGGGACAGCCTCCTACGAGCAGTACTTC | CSATAGTASYEQYF
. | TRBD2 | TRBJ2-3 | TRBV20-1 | TGCAGTGCCCCGGGGGGGGGCACAGATACGCAGTATTTT | CSAPGGGTDTQYF
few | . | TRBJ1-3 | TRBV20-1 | TGCAGTGGGGCCTCTGGAAACACCATATATTTT | CSGASGNTIYF
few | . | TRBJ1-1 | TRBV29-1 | TGCAGCGTTGAAGACGTGAACACTGAAGCTTTCTTT | CSVEDVNTEAFF
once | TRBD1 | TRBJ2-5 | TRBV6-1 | TGTGCCAGCAGCCGGGACAGGGCGGGCGAGACCCAGTACTTC | CASSRDRAGETQYF
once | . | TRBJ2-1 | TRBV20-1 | TGCAGTGCTAGCCGGTGGCATGAGCAGTTCTTC | CSASRWHEQFF
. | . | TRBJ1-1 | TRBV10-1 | TGCGCCAGCAGTGCCCGCGGGGCTAAGGGGAACACTGAAGCTTTCTTT | CASSARGAKGNTEAFF
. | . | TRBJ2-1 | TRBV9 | TGTGCCAGCAGCGTAGGGAGGGCCAGCTCCTACAATGAGCAGTTCTTC | CASSVGRASSYNEQFF
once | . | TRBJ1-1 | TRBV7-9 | TGTGCCAGCAGCTTAGCCACAGGGATGAACACTGAAGCTTTCTTT | CASSLATGMNTEAFF
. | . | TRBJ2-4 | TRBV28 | TGTGCCAGCAGTTTTGCGCATTCGTTAGCCAAAAACATTCAGTACTTC | CASSFAHSLAKNIQYF
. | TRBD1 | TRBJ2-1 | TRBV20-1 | TGCAGTGCTAGAGAACATCCGGGACAGGACAATGAGCAGTTCTTC | CSAREHPGQDNEQFF
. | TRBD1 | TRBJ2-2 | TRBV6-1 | TGTGCCAGCAGGAGGGACAGGGCCAACGGGGAGCTGTTTTTT | CASRRDRANGELFF
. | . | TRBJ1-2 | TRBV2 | TGTGCCACCGGGATCGTCGAGGGTGGCTACACCTTC | CATGIVEGGYTF
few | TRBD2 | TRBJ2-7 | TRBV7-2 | TGTGCCAGCACGCTTGCCCTAGCGGGATACTACGAGCAGTACTTC | CASTLALAGYYEQYF
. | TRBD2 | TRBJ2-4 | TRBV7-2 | TGTGCCAGCAGCCTTGTTGGCGCCGGGACTAGCGGGGGAGCCAAAAACATTCAGTACTTC | CASSLVGAGTSGGAKNIQYF
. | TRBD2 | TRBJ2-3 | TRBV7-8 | TGTGCCAGCAGTCGTGGACTAGCCAGGACAGATACGCAGTATTTT | CASSRGLARTDTQYF
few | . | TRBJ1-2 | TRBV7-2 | TGTGCCAGCAGCTTACTAACCCGGGACGGCGATGGCTACACCTTC | CASSLLTRDGDGYTF
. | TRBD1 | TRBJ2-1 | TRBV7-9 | TGTGCCAGCAGCTCCTCGGGACAGGGGGCTTGGAATGAGCAGTTCTTC | CASSSSGQGAWNEQFF
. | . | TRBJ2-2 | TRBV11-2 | TGTGCCAGCAGCCAGGGACATGCGAACACCGGGGAGCTGTTTTTT | CASSQGHANTGELFF
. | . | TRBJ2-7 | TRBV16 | TGTGCCAGCAGCCAATCTTCACAGGCCGCGGGGCAGTACTTC | CASSQSSQAAGQYF
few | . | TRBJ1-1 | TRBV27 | TGTGCCAGCAGTTCCGGGAACATGAACACTGAAGCTTTCTTT | CASSSGNMNTEAFF
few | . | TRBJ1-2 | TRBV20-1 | TGCAGTGCTAGAGATTTAGGATCGTATGGCTACACCTTC | CSARDLGSYGYTF